This note documents a single T cell receptor beta chain sequence. These data originate in a study of OX40 agonist ivuxolimab in advanced cancers. Study-wide context: Patients received ivuxolimab, an intravenous treatment, every 2 weeks at 0.01 to 10 mg/kg. The group had a mean age of about 65 years, ranged from 23 to 79, and was roughly 80% male.

Trimming shortened V by 5 bases and J by 9 bases, and 13 bases separated the two germline ends. CDR3 length: 12 residues. Germline V gene lookup returns CDR1 SGHAT and CDR2 FQNNGV. Assay: immunoSEQ multiplex PCR; the TCRdb copy retains only in-frame clones and omits some. The table has approximately 13,000 clones, roughly 84% seen once; the top ten hold roughly 41%. Sequencing used CD4+ or CD8+ T cells sorted from blood, obtained in a trial of the OX40 agonist ivuxolimab. This TCR came from an adult with an advanced solid tumor such as melanoma, head and neck, liver or kidney cancer. The chain employs TRBV11-2 and TRBJ2-5; D may match TRBD1 or TRBD2 (5 bases each). The CDR3 sequence: CASSLGRWAQYF. CDR3 DNA sequence: TGTGCCAGCAGCCTGGGACGCTGGGCCCAGTACTTC. Together with reference TRBV11-2 and TRBJ2-5, the CDR3 gives the full variable domain: EAGVAQSPRYKIIEKRQSVAFWCNPISGHATLYWYQQILGQGPKLLIQFQNNGVVDDSQLPKDRFSAERLKGVDSTLKIQPAKLEDSAVYLCASSLGRWAQYFGPGTRLLVL.